In its sample, the clone carrying this TCR beta chain was seen once. This sample stems from a study of neoadjuvant nivolumab and ipilimumab in lung cancer. V trimming: 5 bases; J trimming: 7 bases; junction bases outside the gene matches: 12. The CDR3 length is 16 residues. CDR1 and CDR2 from the germline V gene are SEHNR and FQNEAQ (reference sequence). Sequencing was performed with immunoSEQ multiplex PCR; in TCRdb, only in-frame clones are kept and a portion is missing. The sample yields some 9,700 clones, roughly 80% seen once. The receptor was derived from an adult with non-small cell lung cancer. Some clones in this sample may be carry-over from other donors' samples. Specimen: tumor tissue, collected after neoadjuvant nivolumab, alone or with ipilimumab, at or shortly before surgery. J is TRBJ2-2 and V is TRBV7-9, with TRBD1 identical over 8 bases. This CDR3 is CASSPRQGRIVGELFF. The CDR3 nucleotides are TGTGCCAGCAGCCCGCGACAGGGGAGAATAGTCGGGGAGCTGTTTTTT.